These 27 T cell receptor beta chains were all obtained from the same sample, sequenced in a study of blood T cell repertoires in COVID-19 (dated by TCRdb to 2018 to 2021). Libraries came from the immunoSEQ multiplex PCR assay. Not all clones reach the TCRdb copy of this immuneACCESS table, which keeps in-frame sequences only. Checked studies attribute under half of the gap to unresolved V genes and leave the rest unexplained. This sample lists over 90,000 clones; approximately 78% were detected once. 9.8% of the sample is in the top ten clones. Sequences were obtained from peripheral blood. The source of these receptors is a man aged 55 to 69 with active or convalescent COVID-19.

V usage is TRBV7-9 and J usage is TRBJ1-2; TRBD1 aligns across 7 bases. The V segment lost 5 bases and the J segment 5 bases; nucleotides outside the gene matches: 5. The length of the CDR3 is 13 residues. Germline lookup yields CDR1 SEHNR and CDR2 FQNEAQ (reference sequence). The CDR3 DNA reads TGTGCCAGCAGCCCACAGGGGCCGTATGGCTACACCTTC. It encodes CASSPQGPYGYTF.

The chain employs TRBV7-6 and TRBJ1-6; 8 nucleotides agree with TRBD1. The CDR3 spans 16 residues. With 3 bases clipped from V and 7 bases from J, the junction kept 8 bases outside the gene matches. From germline, CDR1 is SGHVS and CDR2 FNYEAQ. CDR3 bases: TGTGCCAGCAGCTTCACAGGGGGACCGGGGAATTCACCCCTCCACTTT. Translating gives CASSFTGGPGNSPLHF.

V is TRBV6-5 and J is TRBJ1-2, with a weak D call TRBD1 (6 bases). CDR1 is MNHEY and CDR2 is SVGAGI in the germline V gene. Deletions cut 6 bases from V and 1 base from J, with 9 bases between. This CDR3 region has 13 residues. CDR3 region: CASRTDSNYGYTF. In nucleotides, the CDR3 is TGTGCCAGCAGGACGGACAGTAACTATGGCTACACCTTC.

The chain employs TRBV5-8 and TRBJ2-1, with D perhaps TRBD2 (6 bases). The CDR3 consists of 16 residues. V was trimmed by 4 bases and J by 2 bases, leaving 16 bases between them. Germline loops: CDR1 SGHTS, CDR2 YDEGEE. CDR3 nucleotides: TGTGCCAGCAGCCTGCCTGGACCGGGGGCCTACAATGAGCAGTTCTTC. It specifies CASSLPGPGAYNEQFF.

The rearrangement links TRBV4-3 to TRBJ2-2, with a tentative D call TRBD2 (5 bases). CDR3 size: 16 residues. Germline V lookup: CDR1 LGHNA, CDR2 YSLEER. Trimming shortened V by 0 bases and J by 2 bases, and 10 bases separated the two germline ends. The CDR3 here is CASSQDEAVNTGELFF. The DNA for the CDR3 is TGCGCCAGCAGCCAAGACGAAGCGGTAAACACCGGGGAGCTGTTTTTT.

The table lists this clone with a count of one. This chain connects TRBV7-9 to TRBJ2-3, with 8 bases aligning to TRBD2. Trimming took 2 bases from V and 5 from J; bases not matched to a gene: 3. CDR1 SEHNR and CDR2 FQNEAQ come from the germline V gene (reference sequence). CDR3 length: 14 amino acids. The CDR3 loop reads CASSLTGGGDTQYF. Here the CDR3 DNA reads TGTGCCAGCAGCTTAACGGGAGGGGGAGATACGCAGTATTTT.

This clone turned up a few times. Other DNA sequences from this sample encode an identical CDR3 as well. In nucleotides, the CDR3 is TGTGCCAGCAGCCTTGACAGGCGGAGGTCGAACACTGAAGCTTTCTTT. It is translated as CASSLDRRRSNTEAFF. This chain links TRBV5-6 with TRBJ1-1; a possible D gene is TRBD1 (6 bases). Germline V gene sequence: CDR1 SGHDT, CDR2 YYEEEE. CDR3 length equals 16 residues. V lost 4 bases and J lost 1, with 17 bases in between. Looking up the rest from reference TRBV5-6 and TRBJ1-1 gives the full variable domain: DAGVTQSPTHLIKTRGQQVTLRCSPKSGHDTVSWYQQALGQGPQFIFQYYEEEERQRGNFPDRFSGHQFPNYSSELNVNALLLGDSALYLCASSLDRRRSNTEAFFGQGTRLTVV.

The chain employs TRBV18 and TRBJ1-1; TRBD1 might be the D (5 bases). Trimming cost V 6 bases and J 5 bases, with 16 bases left between them. Germline values: CDR1 KGHSH, CDR2 LQKENI. This CDR3 spans 14 amino acids. CDR3 DNA: TGTGCCAGCTCCCCTGGGGGGAGAGGTACTGAAGCTTTCTTT. This codes for CASSPGGRGTEAFF.

This clone was picked up a small number of times. This rearrangement joins TRBV7-6 to TRBJ2-7, with a weak D call TRBD2 (5 bases). Germline lookup yields CDR1 SGHVS and CDR2 FNYEAQ. The V end lost 5 bases, the J end lost 3 bases, and 23 bases lay between the germline ends. CDR3 size: 17 residues. CDR3 in amino acids: CASSPQVYLSDLYEQYF. DNA of the CDR3: TGTGCCAGCAGCCCGCAAGTTTATCTTAGCGACCTCTACGAGCAGTACTTC. The entire variable domain, with the rest obtained from reference TRBV7-6 and TRBJ2-7, is as follows: GAGVSQSPRYKVTKRGQDVALRCDPISGHVSLYWYRQALGQGPEFLTYFNYEAQQDKSGLPNDRFSAERPEGSISTLTIQRTEQRDSAMYRCASSPQVYLSDLYEQYFGPGTRLTVT.

The gene calls are TRBV30 and TRBJ2-1; 7 bases map to TRBD2. The CDR3 sequence is 11 residues long. CDR1 and CDR2 (germline): GTSNPN, SVGIG (reference sequence). Unmatched junction bases numbered 4, after V lost 4 bases and J lost 10 bases. The DNA for the CDR3 is TGTGCCTGGAACTGGCGGGGGGAGCAGTTCTTC. Encoded protein: CAWNWRGEQFF.

The chain uses TRBV19 and TRBJ2-5, with 7 positions matching TRBD2. There are 15 residues in the CDR3. V shed 5 bases and J 2 bases; nucleotides not matched to a gene: 8. The V gene's germline CDR1 is LNHDA and CDR2 SQIVND (reference sequence). DNA of the CDR3: TGTGCCAGTAGTGTTTCTAGCGGATTACAAGAGACCCAGTACTTC. Translation gives CASSVSSGLQETQYF.

This chain uses TRBV6-5 with TRBJ2-2; 7 bases map to TRBD2. V dropped 6 bases and J dropped 5; count of bases not matched to a gene: 9. CDR1 and CDR2 from the germline V gene are MNHEY and SVGAGI. This CDR3 contains 15 residues. The CDR3: CASSTLLAPTGELFF. The DNA for the CDR3 is TGTGCCAGCAGCACCCTACTAGCGCCTACCGGGGAGCTGTTTTTT.

The chain recombines TRBV28 with TRBJ2-3, with D unresolved. The V and J ends lost 4 bases and 6 bases respectively, with 5 bases between them. In germline, CDR1 is MDHEN, CDR2 SYDVKM. There are 11 residues in the CDR3. The DNA of the CDR3 is TGTGCCAGCAGTTACCAGGATACGCAGTATTTT. Translation: CASSYQDTQYF.

The rearrangement joins TRBV4-3 to TRBJ1-1, with D perhaps TRBD1 (5 bases). The V gene's germline CDR1 is LGHNA and CDR2 YSLEER. CDR3 length equals 13 residues. The V gene lost 5 bases and the J gene lost 11 bases, with 18 bases spanning the gap. The CDR3 sequence is CASSWGEGSSAFF. CDR3 coding DNA: TGCGCCAGCAGCTGGGGGGAGGGATCGTCGGCTTTCTTT.

The chain combines TRBV6-5 with TRBJ2-3; the match to TRBD2 covers 7 bases. Trimming cost V 10 bases and J 8 bases; bases outside gene matches: 6. This CDR3 spans 11 amino acids. Germline-derived CDR1 and CDR2 are MNHEY and SVGAGI. CDR3 coding DNA: TGTGCCACCATTACTAGCGTTACGCAGTATTTT. This codes for CATITSVTQYF.

The rearrangement uses TRBV7-9 and TRBJ1-1; unclear D gene. V was trimmed by 4 bases and J by 5 bases, leaving 11 bases between them. This CDR3 spans 13 amino acids. Germline V gives CDR1 SEHNR, CDR2 FQNEAQ (reference sequence). In nucleotides, the CDR3 is TGTGCCAGCAGCTCAACGGAGAGGACTGAAGCTTTCTTT. It codes for CASSSTERTEAFF.

V is TRBV5-4 and J is TRBJ2-7; maybe TRBD2 (6 bases). This CDR3 has 15 residues. The ends were cut back, 0 bases at V and 0 bases at J, with 10 bases in the middle. CDR1 and CDR2 from the germline V gene are SGHNT and YYREEE (reference sequence). The CDR3 loop reads CASSLAGVPSYEQYF. CDR3 nucleotides: TGTGCCAGCAGCTTGGCGGGAGTTCCCTCCTACGAGCAGTACTTC.

The chain joins TRBV24-1 to TRBJ2-7; 9 nucleotides align to TRBD1. J lost 3 bases, V lost 4 bases, and 0 bases had no gene match. Germline V lookup: CDR1 KGHDR, CDR2 SFDVKD. This CDR3 comprises 13 residues. CDR3 in amino acids: CATSETGGYEQYF. For the CDR3, the DNA is TGTGCCACCAGTGAGACAGGGGGCTACGAGCAGTACTTC.

The rearrangement uses TRBV5-1 and TRBJ1-4; TRBD1 matches 9 bases. Germline values: CDR1 SGHRS, CDR2 YFSETQ. The CDR3 totals 16 residues. Trimming removed 4 bases from V and 5 bases from J; junction bases left unmatched: 9. Written as DNA, the CDR3 is TGCGCCAGCAGCCGCCGGACAGGGGCGACGAATGAAAAACTGTTTTTT. Its protein product is CASSRRTGATNEKLFF. The entire variable domain, with the rest obtained from reference TRBV5-1 and TRBJ1-4, is as follows: KAGVTQTPRYLIKTRGQQVTLSCSPISGHRSVSWYQQTPGQGLQFLFEYFSETQRNKGNFPGRFSGRQFSNSRSEMNVSTLELGDSALYLCASSRRTGATNEKLFFGSGTQLSVL.

V gene TRBV6-2 or TRBV6-3 combines with J gene TRBJ2-3; tentatively, D is TRBD1 or TRBD2 (7 bases each). The CDR3 has 14 residues. Germline V gene data show CDR1 as MNHEY and CDR2 as SVGEGT. V was clipped by 8 bases and J by 1 base, with 13 bases between them. The CDR3 sequence is CASGQGGRTDTQYF. CDR3 bases: TGTGCCAGCGGCCAGGGGGGGCGCACAGATACGCAGTATTTT.

The gene calls are TRBV10-3 and TRBJ1-3; 8 bases match TRBD1. Germline V gene sequence: CDR1 ENHRY, CDR2 SYGVKD. The length of the CDR3 is 18 residues. V lost 5 bases to trimming and J lost 6 bases; unmatched junction nucleotides: 18. CDR3 sequence (DNA): TGTGCCATCAGTCTCCACCAGGGGGCGCTATCTTATCCAAACACCATATATTTT. It yields the protein CAISLHQGALSYPNTIYF.

A word on this clone: A much larger clone lies a single base off, so this may be a read error. The chain has TRBV6-5 and TRBJ1-5; 7 bases line up with TRBD1. The germline gives CDR1 MNHEY, CDR2 SVGAGI. The CDR3 spans 14 residues. V lost 7 bases, J lost 0 bases, and 3 bases stayed unmatched. DNA for the CDR3: TGTGCCAGCAAGGGACAGAGTAGCAATCAGCCCCAGCATTTT. Translation gives CASKGQSSNQPQHF.

The rearrangement uses TRBV5-4 and TRBJ1-2; possible D gene TRBD1, 5 bases. V lost 4 bases and J lost 2, with 15 bases in between. This CDR3 spans 15 amino acids. The germline CDR1 and CDR2 sequences are SGHNT and YYREEE (reference sequence). CDR3 amino acids: CASSHSTGGNYGYTF. CDR3 bases: TGTGCCAGCAGCCACTCCACGGGGGGGAACTATGGCTACACCTTC.

CDR3 DNA sequence: TGCGCCAGCAGTGAGCGTCGGACTAGCGGGAGAGCACGGGAGACCCAGTACTTC. Residues: CASSERRTSGRARETQYF. V is TRBV10-2 and J is TRBJ2-5; TRBD2 aligns across 13 bases. Germline V CDR1 and CDR2: WSHSY, SAAADI. V lost 2 bases to trimming and J lost 5 bases; unmatched junction nucleotides: 11. CDR3 length: 18 residues.

V is TRBV10-3 and J is TRBJ2-7; 7 nucleotides align to TRBD1. V was pared by 9 bases and J by 2 bases, with 1 base of the junction left unmatched. CDR1 is ENHRY and CDR2 is SYGVKD in the germline V gene. The CDR3 has 11 amino acids. The CDR3 region is CAIGQAYEQYF. CDR3 bases: TGTGCCATTGGACAGGCCTACGAGCAGTACTTC.

The sample holds a few counts of this clone. The V gene is TRBV7-2, the J gene TRBJ2-5, with D unclear. The ends were cut back, 5 bases at V and 4 bases at J, with 14 bases in the middle. Germline V gene data show CDR1 as SGHTA and CDR2 as FQGNSA. The CDR3 is 14 residues long. Here the CDR3 reads CASSLTRNLETQYF. CDR3 DNA: TGTGCCAGCAGCCTAACGCGCAACCTAGAGACCCAGTACTTC.

The V and J genes are TRBV12-5 and TRBJ2-5, with 7 bases identical to TRBD1. Trimming took 8 bases from V and 3 from J; bases not matched to a gene: 3. The CDR3 spans 12 residues. Germline V gene sequence: CDR1 LGHNT, CDR2 FRNRAP. The CDR3 nucleotides are TGTGCTAGTTGCACAGGGGAAGAGACCCAGTACTTC. It encodes CASCTGEETQYF.